Presented here are 21 T cell receptor beta chains from one specimen sequenced in a study of CD8 T cells in ankylosing spondylitis. TCRdb re-analysed the 5' RACE reads in MiXCR, keeping a single row per CDR3 protein. This sample has fewer than 750,000 distinct CDR3 sequences, with about 20% found just once. Study-wide results and limits: Characteristic, it appeared, of ankylosing spondylitis blood was a TCR beta motif of eight highly homologous variants.

No cognate antigen is known for these TCRs. Material for sequencing was blood, either unsorted or a sorted T cell fraction (not recorded which). Every receptor here comes from a male donor with ankylosing spondylitis.

The V and J genes are TRBV27 and TRBJ2-7, with D possibly being TRBD1 (5 bases). The CDR3 is made up of 16 amino acids. The germline V gene has CDR1 MNHEY and CDR2 SMNVEV (reference sequence). V was trimmed by 2 bases and J by 2 bases, leaving 16 bases between them. CDR3 sequence: CASSLSGQGVPYEQYF. The CDR3 DNA is TGTGCCAGCAGTTTAAGTGGGCAGGGCGTCCCCTACGAGCAGTACTTC.

This clonotype occurred once. The chain recombines TRBV12-3 or TRBV12-4 with TRBJ1-4; no clear D gene. V was cut by 5 bases and J by 3 bases, with 7 bases left in between. The CDR3 has 13 residues. CDR3 coding DNA: TGTGCCAGCAGTACCCGAGCTAATGAAAAACTGTTTTTT. Translating gives CASSTRANEKLFF.

The chain joins TRBV5-1 to TRBJ1-4; D is unresolved. Trimming took 1 base from V and 0 from J, leaving 10 bases between them. Germline V gene sequence: CDR1 SGHRS, CDR2 YFSETQ. CDR3 length: 16 residues. CDR3 residues: CASSLISQATNEKLFF. The CDR3, as DNA: TGCGCCAGCAGCTTGATTAGCCAAGCAACTAATGAAAAACTGTTTTTT.

In this sample, this clonotype turned up a few times. This chain uses TRBV12-3 or TRBV12-4 with TRBJ1-3, with D uncertain. The CDR3 sequence is 14 residues long. Trimming stripped 7 bases from V and 3 bases from J, with 13 bases between. In DNA, the CDR3 is TGTGCCAGCACCTCAGGACGGAATGGAAACACCATATATTTT. The encoded protein is CASTSGRNGNTIYF.

This clonotype was observed a handful of times. V usage is TRBV19 and J usage is TRBJ1-5; D not resolved. Germline V gene sequence: CDR1 LNHDA, CDR2 SQIVND (reference sequence). CDR3 length equals 15 residues. Trimming stripped 5 bases from V and 6 bases from J, with 17 bases between. The CDR3 sequence is CASSREGVLGQPQHF. The CDR3 nucleotides read TGTGCCAGTAGTCGCGAGGGAGTTTTAGGTCAGCCCCAGCATTTT.

This clonotype was seen more than once but under ten times. The rearrangement links TRBV7-9 to TRBJ2-2, with a tentative D call TRBD1 (6 bases). CDR1 is SEHNR, CDR2 FQNEAQ, per germline (reference sequence). Trimming pared 3 bases from V and 7 bases from J, leaving 12 bases between. The CDR3 contains 14 residues. The CDR3 sequence: CASSLASGDGELFF. In DNA form, the CDR3 reads TGTGCCAGCAGCTTGGCCTCAGGGGACGGGGAGCTGTTTTTT. The entire variable domain, with the rest obtained from reference TRBV7-9 and TRBJ2-2, is as follows: DTGVSQNPRHKITKRGQNVTFRCDPISEHNRLYWYRQTLGQGPEFLTYFQNEAQLEKSRLLSDRFSAERPKGSFSTLEIQRTEQGDSAMYLCASSLASGDGELFFGEGSRLTVL.

This clonotype was seen once. The chain has TRBV10-3 and TRBJ1-2; the match to TRBD1 covers 8 bases. The CDR3 covers 13 residues. The germline gives CDR1 ENHRY, CDR2 SYGVKD. Trimming took 10 bases from V and 5 from J; bases not matched to a gene: 9. The DNA of the CDR3 is TGTGCCACTTCGGGACAGGTATATTATGGCTACACCTTC. This translates into CATSGQVYYGYTF.

The rearrangement links TRBV3-1 to TRBJ2-3, with D unresolved. This CDR3 region has 14 residues. V lost 0 bases to trimming and J lost 2 bases, with 6 bases between them. The germline CDR1 and CDR2 sequences are LGHDT and YNNKEL (reference sequence). CDR3 sequence (DNA): TGTGCCAGCAGCCAAGAGACCCCCACAGATACGCAGTATTTT. This gives the protein CASSQETPTDTQYF.

This chain connects TRBV30 to TRBJ1-4, with 8 bases aligning to TRBD1. This CDR3 is 14 amino acids long. V lost 4 bases, J lost 8 bases, and 9 bases stayed unmatched. CDR1 is GTSNPN, CDR2 SVGIG, per germline (reference sequence). CDR3 DNA: TGTGCCTGGAAGAATTTGGACAGGGAGGAAAAACTGTTTTTT. Protein sequence: CAWKNLDREEKLFF.

This rearrangement joins TRBV4-1 to TRBJ1-4; maybe TRBD1 (5 bases). This CDR3 comprises 15 residues. Germline CDR1 MGHRA, CDR2 YSYEKL. V was trimmed by 4 bases and J by 8 bases, leaving 17 bases between them. The CDR3 sequence is CASSPPATVTEKLFF. CDR3 nucleotides: TGCGCCAGCAGCCCCCCAGCGACAGTTACCGAAAAACTGTTTTTT.

Concerning this clonotype itself: Because it lacks the conserved phenylalanine or tryptophan at the end, this CDR3 is likely a read error. V usage is TRBV6-5 and J usage is TRBJ1-1; the D is unclear. Germline-derived CDR1 and CDR2 are MNHEY and SVGAGI. V was cut by 0 bases and J by 6 bases, with 8 bases left in between. This CDR3 contains 13 residues. The DNA of the CDR3 is TGTGCCAGCAGTTACTCTGACGGCGCTGAAGCTTTCCTT. As protein: CASSYSDGAEAFL.

This sequence joins TRBV6-5 and TRBJ2-2; D assignment may be TRBD1 or TRBD2 (5 bases each). The germline CDR1 and CDR2 sequences are MNHEY and SVGAGI. The CDR3 sequence is 14 residues long. V dropped 3 bases and J dropped 7 bases, with 12 bases sitting between them. CDR3 sequence: CASSYLGDRGELFF. The CDR3 nucleotides read TGTGCCAGCAGTTATCTCGGGGACCGCGGGGAGCTGTTTTTT.

The V call is TRBV4-1, the J call TRBJ1-2; D remains unclear. V gave up 8 bases and J gave up 0 bases, with 13 bases separating them. Germline-derived CDR1 and CDR2 are MGHRA and YSYEKL. The CDR3 runs to 14 residues. CDR3 amino acids: CASSTGMANYGYTF. CDR3 nucleotide sequence: TGCGCCAGCTCTACGGGTATGGCTAACTATGGCTACACCTTC.

This clonotype was counted ten times or more. The V call is TRBV12-3 or TRBV12-4, the J call TRBJ2-5; D possibly corresponds to TRBD1 (5 bases). This CDR3 is built from 15 residues. Trimming shortened V by 3 bases and J by 6 bases, and 17 bases separated the two germline ends. The CDR3 spells CASSLSSRAKQTQYF. The CDR3 DNA sequence: TGTGCCAGCAGTTTGAGTAGCAGGGCCAAACAGACCCAGTACTTC.

The chain's CDR3 is CATRTERASNQPQHF. DNA for the CDR3: TGCGCCACCCGGACTGAAAGAGCGAGCAATCAGCCCCAGCATTTT. V usage is TRBV23-1 and J usage is TRBJ1-5; D gene unclear. TRBV23-1 is flagged as an ORF with uncertain function. Trimming removed 10 bases from V and 1 base from J, with 17 bases in between. The CDR3 sequence is 15 residues long.

This clonotype has a handful of counts. The chain carries TRBV29-1 and TRBJ2-3; 8 bases line up with TRBD2. From germline, CDR1 is SQVTM and CDR2 ANQGSEA. CDR3 size: 15 residues. V gave up 2 bases and J gave up 4 bases; unmatched junction bases: 8. The DNA for the CDR3 is TGCAGCGTTGAAATGCCGGGAGGGCCGCCAGATACGCAGTATTTT. Amino acid sequence: CSVEMPGGPPDTQYF.

This clonotype was seen a handful of times. The V call is TRBV20-1, the J call TRBJ1-6; D is possibly TRBD1 (6 bases). Germline values: CDR1 DFQATT, CDR2 SNEGSKA (reference sequence). Trimming removed 0 bases from V and 7 bases from J, with 13 bases in between. CDR3 length equals 15 residues. The CDR3 DNA reads TGCAGTGCTAGAGATGGGGGGCGCGGAAATTCACCCCTCCACTTT. Translated: CSARDGGRGNSPLHF.

The genes are TRBV6-1 and TRBJ2-3, with D tentatively TRBD2 (5 bases). The CDR3 has 14 residues. From germline, CDR1 is MNHNS and CDR2 SASEGT. The V and J ends lost 8 bases and 0 bases respectively, with 12 bases between them. This CDR3 reads CASSRDFSTDTQYF. DNA for the CDR3: TGTGCCAGCTCACGGGATTTTAGCACAGATACGCAGTATTTT.

This clonotype has just a few counts. The chain carries TRBV12-3 or TRBV12-4 and TRBJ1-1; possibly TRBD1 for D (6 bases). The CDR3 runs to 16 residues. V shed 5 bases and J shed 4 bases, with 20 bases lying between them. In DNA form, the CDR3 reads TGTGCCAGCAGTCCCTCCTGGGGGGCCTCGGGCACTGAAGCTTTCTTT. This translates into CASSPSWGASGTEAFF.

This clonotype was observed a handful of times. The rearrangement uses TRBV12-3 or TRBV12-4 and TRBJ2-3; D is unclear. The CDR3 consists of 12 residues. Between the trimmed V and J ends, which lost 4 bases and 4 bases, there was a span of 6 bases. The CDR3 reads CASSSMADTQYF. The CDR3 DNA follows: TGTGCCAGCAGTTCGATGGCAGATACGCAGTATTTT.

This rearrangement joins TRBV28 to TRBJ2-1, with D perhaps matching TRBD2 (5 bases). V lost 7 bases and J lost 6, with 22 bases in between. CDR1 is MDHEN, CDR2 SYDVKM, per germline. The CDR3 has 16 amino acids. CDR3 in amino acids: CASNSHRLVAGNEQFF. CDR3 nucleotides: TGTGCCAGCAACTCCCACAGACTGGTTGCGGGCAATGAGCAGTTCTTC.